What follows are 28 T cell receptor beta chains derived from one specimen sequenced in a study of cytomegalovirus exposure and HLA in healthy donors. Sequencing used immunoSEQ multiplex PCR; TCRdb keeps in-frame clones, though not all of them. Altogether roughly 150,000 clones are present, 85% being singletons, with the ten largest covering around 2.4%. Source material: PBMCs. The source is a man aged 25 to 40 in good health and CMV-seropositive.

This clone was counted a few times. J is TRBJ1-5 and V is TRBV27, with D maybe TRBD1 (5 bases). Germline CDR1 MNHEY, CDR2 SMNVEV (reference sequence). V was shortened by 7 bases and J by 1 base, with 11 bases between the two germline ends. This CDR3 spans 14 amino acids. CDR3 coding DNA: TGTGCCAGCAACAACCAGGGAAGCAATCAGCCCCAGCATTTT. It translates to CASNNQGSNQPQHF.

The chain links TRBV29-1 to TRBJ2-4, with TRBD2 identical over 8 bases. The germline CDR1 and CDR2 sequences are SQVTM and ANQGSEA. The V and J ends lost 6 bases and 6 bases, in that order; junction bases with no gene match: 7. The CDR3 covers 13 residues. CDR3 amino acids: CSVSPGGANIQYF. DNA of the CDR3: TGCAGCGTGAGTCCGGGGGGGGCAAACATTCAGTACTTC.

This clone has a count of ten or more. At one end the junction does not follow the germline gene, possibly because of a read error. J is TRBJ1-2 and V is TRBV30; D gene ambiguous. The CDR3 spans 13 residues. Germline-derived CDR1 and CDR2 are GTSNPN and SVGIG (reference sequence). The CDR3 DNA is TGTGCCTGGAGTCCAAACCTCTACTATAGCTACACCTTC. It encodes CAWSPNLYYSYTF.

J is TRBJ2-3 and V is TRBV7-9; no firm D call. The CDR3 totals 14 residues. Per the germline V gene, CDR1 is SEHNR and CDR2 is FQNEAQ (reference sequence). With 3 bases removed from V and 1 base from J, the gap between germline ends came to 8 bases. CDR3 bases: TGTGCCAGCAGCTTCTCAAGCGGCACAGATACGCAGTATTTT. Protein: CASSFSSGTDTQYF.

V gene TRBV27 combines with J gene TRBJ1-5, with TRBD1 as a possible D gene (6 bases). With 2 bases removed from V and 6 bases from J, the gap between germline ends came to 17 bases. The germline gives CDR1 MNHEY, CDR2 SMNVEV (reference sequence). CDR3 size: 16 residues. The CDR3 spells CASSLNPTGVGQPQHF. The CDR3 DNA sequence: TGTGCCAGCAGTTTAAATCCGACAGGCGTAGGTCAGCCCCAGCATTTT.

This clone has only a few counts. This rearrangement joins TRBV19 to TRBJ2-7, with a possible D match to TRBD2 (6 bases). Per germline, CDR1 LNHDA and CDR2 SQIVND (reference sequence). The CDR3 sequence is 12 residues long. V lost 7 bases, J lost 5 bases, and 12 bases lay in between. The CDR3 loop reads CASTPGGNEQYF. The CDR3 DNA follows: TGTGCCAGTACCCCCGGGGGTAACGAGCAGTACTTC.

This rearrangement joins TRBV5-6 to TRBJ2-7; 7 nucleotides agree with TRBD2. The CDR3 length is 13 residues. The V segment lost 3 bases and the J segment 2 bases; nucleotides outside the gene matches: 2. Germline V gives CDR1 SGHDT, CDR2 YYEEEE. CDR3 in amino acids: CASSWGGTYEQYF. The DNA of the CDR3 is TGTGCCAGCAGCTGGGGGGGGACCTACGAGCAGTACTTC.

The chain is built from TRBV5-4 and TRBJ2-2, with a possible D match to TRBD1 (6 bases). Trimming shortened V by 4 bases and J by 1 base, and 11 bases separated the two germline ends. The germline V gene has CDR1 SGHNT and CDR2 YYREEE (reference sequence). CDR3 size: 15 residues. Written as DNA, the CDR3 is TGTGCCAGCAGCCCGGACAGCCTGAACACCGGGGAGCTGTTTTTT. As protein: CASSPDSLNTGELFF.

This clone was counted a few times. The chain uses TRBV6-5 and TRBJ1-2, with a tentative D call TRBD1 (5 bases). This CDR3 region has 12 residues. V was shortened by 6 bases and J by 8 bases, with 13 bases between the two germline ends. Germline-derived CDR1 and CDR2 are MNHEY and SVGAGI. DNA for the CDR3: TGTGCCAGCAGAACGAGGGGAGGAGGCTACACCTTC. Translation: CASRTRGGGYTF.

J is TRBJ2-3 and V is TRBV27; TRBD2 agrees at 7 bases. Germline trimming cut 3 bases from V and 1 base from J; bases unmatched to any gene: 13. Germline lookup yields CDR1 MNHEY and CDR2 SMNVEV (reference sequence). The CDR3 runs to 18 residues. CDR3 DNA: TGTGCCAGCAGTTTCCCCCCCGGGGAGCGGGGAGGCACAGATACGCAGTATTTT. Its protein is CASSFPPGERGGTDTQYF.

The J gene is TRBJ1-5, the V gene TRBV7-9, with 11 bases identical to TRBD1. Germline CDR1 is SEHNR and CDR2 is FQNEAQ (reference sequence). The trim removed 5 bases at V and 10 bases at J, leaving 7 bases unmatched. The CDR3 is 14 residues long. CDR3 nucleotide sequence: TGTGCCAGCAGCCCCGGGACAGGGGGTTTCCCCCAGCATTTT. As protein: CASSPGTGGFPQHF.

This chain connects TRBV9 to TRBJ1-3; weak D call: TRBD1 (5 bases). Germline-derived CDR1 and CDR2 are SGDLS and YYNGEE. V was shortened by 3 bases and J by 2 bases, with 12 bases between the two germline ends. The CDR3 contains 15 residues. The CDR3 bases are TGTGCCAGCAGCGCCACAGGTTCGGCTGGAAACACCATATATTTT. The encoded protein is CASSATGSAGNTIYF.

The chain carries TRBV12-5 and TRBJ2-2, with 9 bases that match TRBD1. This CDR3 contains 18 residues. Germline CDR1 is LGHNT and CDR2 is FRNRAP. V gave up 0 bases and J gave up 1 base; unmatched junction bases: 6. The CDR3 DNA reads TGTGCTAGTGGTTTGGTACTCCGGGACAGGGAGAACACCGGGGAGCTGTTTTTT. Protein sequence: CASGLVLRDRENTGELFF.

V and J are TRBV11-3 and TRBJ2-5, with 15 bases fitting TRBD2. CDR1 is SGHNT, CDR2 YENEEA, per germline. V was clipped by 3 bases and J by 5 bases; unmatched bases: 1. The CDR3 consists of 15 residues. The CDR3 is CASSLGTSGGETQYF. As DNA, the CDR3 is TGTGCCAGCAGCTTGGGGACTAGCGGGGGGGAGACCCAGTACTTC.

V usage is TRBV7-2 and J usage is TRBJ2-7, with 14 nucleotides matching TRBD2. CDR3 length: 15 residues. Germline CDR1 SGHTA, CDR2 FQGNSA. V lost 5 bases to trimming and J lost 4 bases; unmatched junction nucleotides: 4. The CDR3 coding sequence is TGTGCCAGCAGCCTGACTAGCGGGGGGGTTTACGAGCAGTACTTC. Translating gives CASSLTSGGVYEQYF.

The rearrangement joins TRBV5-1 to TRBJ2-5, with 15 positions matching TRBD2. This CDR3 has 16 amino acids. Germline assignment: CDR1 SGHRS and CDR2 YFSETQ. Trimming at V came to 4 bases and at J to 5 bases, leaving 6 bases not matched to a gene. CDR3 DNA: TGCGCCAGCAGCACCGGGACTAGCGGGGGGAGGGAGACCCAGTACTTC. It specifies CASSTGTSGGRETQYF.

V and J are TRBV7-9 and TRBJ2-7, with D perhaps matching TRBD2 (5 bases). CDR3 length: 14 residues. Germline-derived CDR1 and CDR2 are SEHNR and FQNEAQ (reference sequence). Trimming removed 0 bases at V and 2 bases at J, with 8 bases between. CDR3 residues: CASSLASRAYEQYF. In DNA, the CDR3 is TGTGCCAGCAGCTTAGCATCGAGGGCCTACGAGCAGTACTTC.

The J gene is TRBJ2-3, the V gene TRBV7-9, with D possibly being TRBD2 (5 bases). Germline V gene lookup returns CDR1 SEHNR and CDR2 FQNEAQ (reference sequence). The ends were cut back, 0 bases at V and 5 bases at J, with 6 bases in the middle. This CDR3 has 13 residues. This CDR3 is CASSLAGLDTQYF. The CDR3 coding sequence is TGTGCCAGCAGCTTAGCAGGACTAGATACGCAGTATTTT.

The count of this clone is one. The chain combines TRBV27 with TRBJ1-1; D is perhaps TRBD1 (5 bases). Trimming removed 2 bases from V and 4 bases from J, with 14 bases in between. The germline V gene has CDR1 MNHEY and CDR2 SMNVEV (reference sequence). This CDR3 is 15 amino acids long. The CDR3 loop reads CASSLGTQGSTEAFF. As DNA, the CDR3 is TGTGCCAGCAGTTTAGGTACCCAGGGATCCACTGAAGCTTTCTTT.

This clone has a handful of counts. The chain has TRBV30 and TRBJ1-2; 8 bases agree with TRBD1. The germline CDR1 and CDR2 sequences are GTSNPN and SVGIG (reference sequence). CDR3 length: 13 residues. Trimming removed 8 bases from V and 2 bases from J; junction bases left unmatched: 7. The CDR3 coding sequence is TGTGCCCACCGGGACAGGATGAACTATGGCTACACCTTC. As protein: CAHRDRMNYGYTF.

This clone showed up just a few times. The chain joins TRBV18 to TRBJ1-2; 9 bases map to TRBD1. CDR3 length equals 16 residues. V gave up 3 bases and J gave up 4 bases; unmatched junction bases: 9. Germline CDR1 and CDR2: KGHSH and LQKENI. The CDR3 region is CASSPPSGTGTYGYTF. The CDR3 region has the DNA TGTGCCAGCTCACCCCCTTCCGGGACAGGGACCTATGGCTACACCTTC.

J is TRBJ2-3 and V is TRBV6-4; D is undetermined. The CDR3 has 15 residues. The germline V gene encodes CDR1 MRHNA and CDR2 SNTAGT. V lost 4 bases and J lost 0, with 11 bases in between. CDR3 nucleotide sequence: TGTGCCAGCAGTGCAGACGACTCTAGCACAGATACGCAGTATTTT. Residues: CASSADDSSTDTQYF.

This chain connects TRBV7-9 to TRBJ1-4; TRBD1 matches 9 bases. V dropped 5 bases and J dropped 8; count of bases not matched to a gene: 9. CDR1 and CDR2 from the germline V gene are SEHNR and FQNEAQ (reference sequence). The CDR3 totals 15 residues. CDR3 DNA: TGTGCCAGCAGCCCCCCCGGACAGGGGTTCGAAAAACTGTTTTTT. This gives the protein CASSPPGQGFEKLFF. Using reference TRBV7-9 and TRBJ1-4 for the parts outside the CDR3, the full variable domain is DTGVSQNPRHKITKRGQNVTFRCDPISEHNRLYWYRQTLGQGPEFLTYFQNEAQLEKSRLLSDRFSAERPKGSFSTLEIQRTEQGDSAMYLCASSPPGQGFEKLFFGSGTQLSVL.

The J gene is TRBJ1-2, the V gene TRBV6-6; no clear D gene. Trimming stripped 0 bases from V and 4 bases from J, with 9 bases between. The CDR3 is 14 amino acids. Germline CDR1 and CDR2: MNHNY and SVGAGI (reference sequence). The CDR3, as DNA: TGTGCCAGCAGTTACTCAGAGGTGATCTATGGCTACACCTTC. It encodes CASSYSEVIYGYTF.

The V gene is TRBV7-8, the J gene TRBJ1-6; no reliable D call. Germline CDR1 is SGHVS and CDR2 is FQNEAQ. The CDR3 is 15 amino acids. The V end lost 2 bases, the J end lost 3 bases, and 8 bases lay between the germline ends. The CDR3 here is CASSLRDHYNSPLHF. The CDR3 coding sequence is TGTGCCAGCAGCTTACGGGATCACTATAATTCACCCCTCCACTTT.

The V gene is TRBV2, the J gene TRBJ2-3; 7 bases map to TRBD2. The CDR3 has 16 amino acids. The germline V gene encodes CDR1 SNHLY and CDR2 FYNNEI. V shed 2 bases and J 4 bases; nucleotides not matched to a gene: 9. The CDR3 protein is CASSEPGTTYPDTQYF. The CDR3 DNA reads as TGTGCCAGCAGTGAACCTGGGACTACCTACCCAGATACGCAGTATTTT.

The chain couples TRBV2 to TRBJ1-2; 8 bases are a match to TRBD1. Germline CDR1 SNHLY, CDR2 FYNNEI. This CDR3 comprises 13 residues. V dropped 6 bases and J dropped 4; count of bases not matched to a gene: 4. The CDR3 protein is CASREGQVYGYTF. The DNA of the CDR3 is TGTGCCAGCAGAGAGGGACAGGTCTATGGCTACACCTTC.

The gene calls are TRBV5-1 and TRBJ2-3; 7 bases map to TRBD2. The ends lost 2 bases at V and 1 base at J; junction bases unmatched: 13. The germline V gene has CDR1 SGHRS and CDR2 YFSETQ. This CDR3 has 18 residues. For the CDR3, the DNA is TGCGCCAGCAGCTTCCCCGCCTCCGGAGCGGGGCGCACAGATACGCAGTATTTT. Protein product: CASSFPASGAGRTDTQYF.